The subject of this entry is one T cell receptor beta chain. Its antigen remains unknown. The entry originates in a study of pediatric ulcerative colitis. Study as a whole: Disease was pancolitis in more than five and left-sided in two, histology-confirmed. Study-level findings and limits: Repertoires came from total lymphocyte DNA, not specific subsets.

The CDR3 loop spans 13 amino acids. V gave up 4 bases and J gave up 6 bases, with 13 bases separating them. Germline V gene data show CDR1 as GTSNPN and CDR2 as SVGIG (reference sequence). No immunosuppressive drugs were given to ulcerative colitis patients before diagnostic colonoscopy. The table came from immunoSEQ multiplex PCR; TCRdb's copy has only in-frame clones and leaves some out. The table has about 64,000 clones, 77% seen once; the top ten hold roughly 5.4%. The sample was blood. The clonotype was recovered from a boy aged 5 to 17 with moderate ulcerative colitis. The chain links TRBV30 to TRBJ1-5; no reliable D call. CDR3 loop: CAWNPGTGQPQHF. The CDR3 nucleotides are TGTGCCTGGAATCCGGGTACGGGTCAGCCCCAGCATTTT.